This T cell receptor beta chain was observed in a study of blood T cell repertoires in COVID-19. This CDR3 has 14 amino acids. Assay: immunoSEQ multiplex PCR; the TCRdb copy retains only in-frame clones and omits some. This sample has about 210,000 clones, with roughly 84% found just once. This TCR came from a woman in her twenties or thirties who had been exposed to COVID-19. J is TRBJ2-7 and V is TRBV21-1; the D call TRBD2 from the table was never checked on the DNA. TRBV21-1 is a recognized pseudogene. Sequenced: PBMCs or T cells enriched from blood (not recorded which). CDR3 coding DNA: TGTGCCAGCAGCAAAGCGAGGATTCACTACGAGCAGTACTTC. This encodes CASSKARIHYEQYF.